One sample yielded the 25 T cell receptor beta chains listed below, sequenced in a study of post-analysis software for immune sequencing data. Study-wide findings and caveats: Five TRBV segments (TRBV5-6, TRBV5-1 and TRBV20-1 among them) occurred more frequently in patients than in controls.

These receptors have no identified antigens. Researchers reported that TCR beta cDNA libraries carried unique molecular identifiers. TCRdb called the PCR reads again in MiXCR, with one record for every CDR3 protein. The sample includes hundreds of thousands of distinct CDR3 sequences, roughly 30% seen only once; the top ten take 0.56%. Sequencing used blood. The receptors stem from a girl between 10 and 17 years old with multiple sclerosis.

The sample holds a few counts of this clonotype. The rearrangement joins TRBV12-3 or TRBV12-4 to TRBJ2-7, with a possible D match to TRBD2 (7 bases). This CDR3 contains 17 residues. Trimming took off 1 base at V and 0 bases at J, with 16 bases between the two ends. DNA of the CDR3: TGTGCCAGCAGTTTAGAGCCCGGGGAGGGGGGCTCCTACGAGCAGTACTTC. This translates into CASSLEPGEGGSYEQYF.

To note about this clonotype: The junction departs from the called germline gene at one end, perhaps through a read error. This chain joins TRBV5-5 and TRBJ2-3; D is possibly TRBD1 (6 bases). The CDR3 is 15 residues long. Germline assignment: CDR1 SGHKS and CDR2 YYEKEE (reference sequence). The DNA for the CDR3 is TGTGCCGGCAGCTTGCCCGGCAGGGGAACAGATACGCAGTATTTT. It specifies CAGSLPGRGTDTQYF.

V usage is TRBV18 and J usage is TRBJ2-5; D might be TRBD1 or TRBD2, each matching 5 bases. Trimming removed 2 bases at V and 1 base at J, with 8 bases between. Germline-derived CDR1 and CDR2 are KGHSH and LQKENI. The CDR3 sequence is 14 residues long. CDR3 loop: CASSPKGTQETQYF. CDR3 nucleotides: TGTGCCAGCTCACCAAAAGGGACCCAAGAGACCCAGTACTTC.

The rearrangement joins TRBV11-2 to TRBJ2-2; no firm D call. Looked up from germline, CDR1 is SGHAT and CDR2 is FQNNGV. Trimming took off 8 bases at V and 3 bases at J, with 4 bases between the two ends. The CDR3 sequence is 11 residues long. CDR3 in amino acids: CASLYTGELFF. The CDR3 bases are TGTGCCAGCCTTTACACCGGGGAGCTGTTTTTT.

The rearrangement uses TRBV9 and TRBJ2-7; 12 bases align to TRBD2. There are 15 residues in the CDR3. CDR1 is SGDLS, CDR2 YYNGEE, per germline. After removal of 4 bases from V and 7 bases from J, the junction contained 9 bases not matched to a gene. This chain's CDR3 is CASSPGTSGYNEQYF. CDR3 DNA sequence: TGTGCCAGCAGCCCCGGGACTAGCGGGTACAATGAGCAGTACTTC.

The V call is TRBV2, the J call TRBJ1-4; 7 bases agree with TRBD1. V gave up 4 bases and J gave up 7 bases; unmatched junction bases: 3. CDR1 SNHLY and CDR2 FYNNEI come from the germline V gene. There are 13 residues in the CDR3. CDR3 nucleotide sequence: TGTGCCAGCAGTGTGACAGGGTTTGAAAAACTGTTTTTT. Protein sequence: CASSVTGFEKLFF.

A word on this clonotype: The junction and the germline gene differ at one end; a read error may be behind it. The chain carries TRBV29-1 and TRBJ1-4; D unclear. Germline loops: CDR1 SQVTM, CDR2 ANQGSEA. This CDR3 is 11 amino acids long. The CDR3 DNA is TGTAGCGTTGTCAGTAGGGAAAAACTGTTTTTT. Protein: CSVVSREKLFF.

This chain uses TRBV6-1 with TRBJ1-5; tentatively, D is TRBD1 (5 bases). Trimming removed 6 bases at V and 2 bases at J, with 20 bases between. This CDR3 has 17 residues. CDR1 is MNHNS and CDR2 is SASEGT in the germline V gene. CDR3 protein: CASSRYPRVGGNQPQHF. In nucleotides, the CDR3 is TGTGCCAGCAGCCGCTACCCCAGGGTAGGGGGCAATCAGCCCCAGCATTTT.

This chain uses TRBV6-1 with TRBJ2-4; D is ambiguous. The V end lost 1 base, the J end lost 9 bases, and 13 bases lay between the germline ends. Germline loops: CDR1 MNHNS, CDR2 SASEGT. This CDR3 region has 14 residues. Here the CDR3 DNA reads TGTGCCAGCAGTGAAGAGGTTAGGCATAGCATTCAGTACTTC. It translates to CASSEEVRHSIQYF.

The rearrangement uses TRBV7-8 and TRBJ2-7; 7 bases line up with TRBD1. Germline V gene data show CDR1 as SGHVS and CDR2 as FQNEAQ. Germline trimming cut 1 base from V and 0 bases from J; bases unmatched to any gene: 9. CDR3 length: 17 amino acids. CDR3 sequence: CASSLGRRTGDSYEQYF. CDR3 nucleotide sequence: TGTGCCAGCAGCTTAGGGCGCAGGACAGGAGACTCCTACGAGCAGTACTTC.

The rearrangement uses TRBV5-1 and TRBJ1-2, with a weak D call TRBD1 (5 bases). From germline, CDR1 is SGHRS and CDR2 YFSETQ. Trimming cost V 4 bases and J 6 bases, with 16 bases left between them. The length of the CDR3 is 14 residues. The CDR3 protein is CASSRDPVTNGYTF. For the CDR3, the DNA is TGCGCCAGCAGCCGGGACCCCGTGACAAATGGCTACACCTTC. Supplemented by reference TRBV5-1 and TRBJ1-2, the full variable domain reads KAGVTQTPRYLIKTRGQQVTLSCSPISGHRSVSWYQQTPGQGLQFLFEYFSETQRNKGNFPGRFSGRQFSNSRSEMNVSTLELGDSALYLCASSRDPVTNGYTFGSGTRLTVV.

This chain uses TRBV10-3 with TRBJ2-2; D not resolved. The CDR3 has 16 residues. Trimming took off 7 bases at V and 3 bases at J, with 18 bases between the two ends. Germline values: CDR1 ENHRY, CDR2 SYGVKD. This CDR3 reads CAIMDARNADTGELFF. As DNA, the CDR3 is TGTGCCATCATGGATGCTCGGAACGCGGACACCGGGGAGCTGTTTTTT.

The genes are TRBV6-2 or TRBV6-3 and TRBJ2-5; the D is unclear. Trimming pared 5 bases from V and 11 bases from J, leaving 12 bases between. The CDR3 is 11 amino acids. Per the germline V gene, CDR1 is MNHEY and CDR2 is SVGEGT. The CDR3: CASSPAVGQYF. The CDR3 DNA is TGTGCCAGCAGTCCCGCCGTCGGGCAGTACTTC.

This clonotype was counted a few times. J is TRBJ2-1 and V is TRBV5-1, with 8 bases matching TRBD1. The CDR3 is 17 amino acids. Germline values: CDR1 SGHRS, CDR2 YFSETQ. After removal of 0 bases from V and 8 bases from J, the junction contained 13 bases not matched to a gene. The CDR3, as DNA: TGCGCCAGCAGCTTGGACGTACGGACAGGGAATATGGATGAGCAGTTCTTC. Translating it yields CASSLDVRTGNMDEQFF.

This clonotype was detected a few times. V gene TRBV7-2 combines with J gene TRBJ2-7, with 7 bases identical to TRBD1. The CDR3 is 15 residues long. The ends lost 1 base at V and 3 bases at J; junction bases unmatched: 6. CDR1 and CDR2 (germline): SGHTA, FQGNSA. CDR3 DNA: TGTGCCAGCAGCTTAGGACCGGGACAGAACTACGAGCAGTACTTC. Encoded protein: CASSLGPGQNYEQYF.

This sequence joins TRBV20-1 and TRBJ1-2, with D perhaps matching TRBD1 (5 bases). The ends were cut back, 2 bases at V and 4 bases at J, with 11 bases in the middle. The CDR3 has 13 residues. Germline lookup yields CDR1 DFQATT and CDR2 SNEGSKA (reference sequence). CDR3 coding DNA: TGCAGTGCTAGAAAAGGGGTATCCTATGGCTACACCTTC. Translating gives CSARKGVSYGYTF.

A few counts support this clonotype. The gene calls are TRBV20-1 and TRBJ2-4; 11 bases align to TRBD2. V shed 4 bases and J 4 bases; nucleotides not matched to a gene: 9. This CDR3 has 16 amino acids. Germline-derived CDR1 and CDR2 are DFQATT and SNEGSKA (reference sequence). As DNA, the CDR3 is TGCAGTGCTACCGCCTCTAGCGGGAGGAGAAAAAACATTCAGTACTTC. Translated: CSATASSGRRKNIQYF.

The rearrangement uses TRBV28 and TRBJ1-4, with D unresolved. The CDR3 extends over 13 amino acids. V shed 8 bases and J shed 4 bases, with 11 bases lying between them. CDR1 is MDHEN, CDR2 SYDVKM, per germline. Here the CDR3 DNA reads TGTGCCAGCCCGCAGGATATTAATGAAAAACTGTTTTTT. Protein sequence: CASPQDINEKLFF.

This chain connects TRBV27 to TRBJ2-7; no clear D. Germline V CDR1 and CDR2: MNHEY, SMNVEV (reference sequence). Trimming removed 3 bases from V and 1 base from J, with 16 bases in between. The CDR3 has 16 residues. The CDR3 coding sequence is TGTGCCAGCAGTTTTCTGTACCAGACGAGGTCCTACGAGCAGTACTTC. As protein: CASSFLYQTRSYEQYF.

In this sample, this clonotype turned up a few times. V and J are TRBV5-1 and TRBJ2-1, with 7 nucleotides matching TRBD1. Germline-derived CDR1 and CDR2 are SGHRS and YFSETQ. CDR3 length: 14 residues. V lost 5 bases to trimming and J lost 5 bases; unmatched junction nucleotides: 7. In nucleotides, the CDR3 is TGCGCCAGCAGGGGGCTGACAGGGAACAATGAGCAGTTCTTC. It specifies CASRGLTGNNEQFF.

This chain uses TRBV2 with TRBJ1-2; a weak D match, TRBD1 (6 bases). The CDR3 extends over 13 amino acids. V was cut by 6 bases and J by 8 bases, with 16 bases left in between. Per the germline V gene, CDR1 is SNHLY and CDR2 is FYNNEI. Written as DNA, the CDR3 is TGTGCCAGCAGCAATCAGGGGCTGAAGGGCTACACCTTC. Translation gives CASSNQGLKGYTF. The whole variable domain, remainder taken from reference TRBV2 and TRBJ1-2, is EPEVTQTPSHQVTQMGQEVILRCVPISNHLYFYWYRQILGQKVEFLVSFYNNEISEKSEIFDDQFSVERPDGSNFTLKIRSTKLEDSAMYFCASSNQGLKGYTFGSGTRLTVV.

This clonotype has ten or more counts. V usage is TRBV20-1 and J usage is TRBJ2-5, with D unclear. V was pared by 2 bases and J by 5 bases, with 9 bases between. Germline CDR1 and CDR2: DFQATT and SNEGSKA (reference sequence). This CDR3 has 12 residues. CDR3 DNA: TGCAGTGCTAGACTTAGCCGGGAGACCCAGTACTTC. Protein: CSARLSRETQYF.

This clonotype was counted a few times. This chain links TRBV6-4 with TRBJ2-5; D is undetermined. The J call is uncertain, as TRBJ2-7 better fits the DNA end. Germline CDR1 reads MRHNA; CDR2 reads SNTAGT. The CDR3 extends over 15 amino acids. Written as DNA, the CDR3 is TGTGCCAGCAGTGACTGCGACAAGATTGGGAACGAGCAGTACTTC. Encoded protein: CASSDCDKIGNEQYF.

V gene TRBV4-1 combines with J gene TRBJ1-2, with TRBD1 identical over 9 bases. This CDR3 has 12 residues. Germline assignment: CDR1 MGHRA and CDR2 YSYEKL. V lost 8 bases to trimming and J lost 7 bases; unmatched junction nucleotides: 5. The CDR3 protein is CASLGTGSGYTF. For the CDR3, the DNA is TGCGCCAGCCTAGGGACAGGGTCTGGCTACACCTTC.

Judged by abundance, this clonotype is medium-sized. The CDR3 spells CSNIQGTYEQYF. The CDR3 nucleotides are TGCAGTAATATACAGGGGACCTACGAGCAGTACTTC. J is TRBJ2-7 and V is TRBV20-1, with 7 bases lining up with TRBD1. Germline V gene data show CDR1 as DFQATT and CDR2 as SNEGSKA (reference sequence). CDR3 size: 12 residues. The junction had 6 bases not matched to a gene; V was cut back by 8 bases and J by 2 bases.